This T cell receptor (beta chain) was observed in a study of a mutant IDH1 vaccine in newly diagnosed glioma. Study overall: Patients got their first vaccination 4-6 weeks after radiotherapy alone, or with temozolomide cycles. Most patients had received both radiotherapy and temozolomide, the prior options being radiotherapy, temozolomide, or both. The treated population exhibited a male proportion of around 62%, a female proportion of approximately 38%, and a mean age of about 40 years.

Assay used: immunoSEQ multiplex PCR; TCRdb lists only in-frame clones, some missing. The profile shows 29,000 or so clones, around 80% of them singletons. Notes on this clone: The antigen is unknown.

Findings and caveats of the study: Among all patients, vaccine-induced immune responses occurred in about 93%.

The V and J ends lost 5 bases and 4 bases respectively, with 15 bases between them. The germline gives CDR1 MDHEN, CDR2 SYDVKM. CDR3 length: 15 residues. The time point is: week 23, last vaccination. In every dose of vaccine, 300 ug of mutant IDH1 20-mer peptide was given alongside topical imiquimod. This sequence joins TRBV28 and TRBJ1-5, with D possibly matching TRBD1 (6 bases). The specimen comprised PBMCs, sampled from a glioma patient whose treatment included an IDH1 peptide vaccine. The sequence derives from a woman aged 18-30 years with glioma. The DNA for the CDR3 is TGTGCCAGCAGTACGAAGGGGGTAATTAATCAGCCCCAGCATTTT. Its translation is CASSTKGVINQPQHF.